These T cell receptor beta chains were read from a single sample in a study of blood T cell repertoires in COVID-19. Measured with immunoSEQ multiplex PCR; TCRdb has only the in-frame clones, and not every one. The repertoire holds some 130,000 clones, with 70% to 80% as singletons. The material sequenced was peripheral blood. These receptors all come from a man aged 60 to 75 with acute or convalescent COVID-19. Each CDR3 is given with its conserved first and last residue. A D gene is named only where the DNA matches it firmly. Clone size is not always given. Where it is, it says once, few, many or a class for expanded clones.

J gene: TRBJ1-2
V gene: TRBV24-1
D gene: NA
clone size: NA
CDR3 protein: CATSEEGFGYTF
CDR3 DNA: TGTGCCACCAGTGAGGAGGGATTTGGCTACACCTTC

J gene: TRBJ1-1
V gene: TRBV18
D gene: NA
clone size: NA
CDR3 protein: CASSPYRESTEAFF
CDR3 DNA: TGTGCCAGCTCACCATACAGGGAGAGCACTGAAGCTTTCTTT

J gene: TRBJ1-3
V gene: TRBV5-8
D gene: NA
clone size: NA
CDR3 protein: CASSSRTYGNTIYF
CDR3 DNA: TGTGCCAGCAGCTCCCGCACATACGGAAACACCATATATTTT

J gene: TRBJ2-7
V gene: TRBV11-2
D gene: TRBD1
clone size: NA
CDR3 protein: CASSETGGEYEQYF
CDR3 DNA: TGTGCCAGCAGCGAGACAGGGGGGGAATACGAGCAGTACTTC

J gene: TRBJ2-7
V gene: TRBV25-1
D gene: NA
clone size: NA
CDR3 protein: CASSGSGDYAYEQYF
CDR3 DNA: TGTGCCAGCAGTGGCTCCGGAGACTACGCCTACGAGCAGTACTTC

J gene: TRBJ2-2
V gene: TRBV5-1
D gene: NA
clone size: few
CDR3 protein: CASSSLAGGNTGELFF
CDR3 DNA: TGCGCCAGCAGCTCTCTAGCCGGAGGGAACACCGGGGAGCTGTTTTTT

J gene: TRBJ1-2
V gene: TRBV19
D gene: NA
clone size: NA
CDR3 protein: CASRSRPTLNYGYTF
CDR3 DNA: TGTGCCAGCCGCTCCCGCCCGACTTTAAACTATGGCTACACCTTC

J gene: TRBJ2-5
V gene: TRBV7-2
D gene: TRBD2
clone size: NA
CDR3 protein: CASSLGSSGSWQETQYF
CDR3 DNA: TGTGCCAGCAGCTTAGGGTCCAGCGGGAGTTGGCAAGAGACCCAGTACTTC

J gene: TRBJ2-5
V gene: TRBV7-7
D gene: NA
clone size: NA
CDR3 protein: CASSLDRWQETQYF
CDR3 DNA: TGTGCTAGCAGCTTAGACCGGTGGCAAGAGACCCAGTACTTC

J gene: TRBJ2-3
V gene: TRBV6-7
D gene: NA
clone size: NA
CDR3 protein: CASNYDELSGTDTQYF
CDR3 DNA: TGTGCCAGCAATTATGATGAGTTGAGCGGCACAGATACGCAGTATTTT

J gene: TRBJ2-1
V gene: TRBV2
D gene: NA
clone size: NA
CDR3 protein: CASSEVGSYNEQFF
CDR3 DNA: TGTGCCAGCAGTGAAGTCGGTTCTTACAATGAGCAGTTCTTC

J gene: TRBJ1-6
V gene: TRBV28
D gene: TRBD1
clone size: NA
CDR3 protein: CASSRTGTGGSAPLHF
CDR3 DNA: TGTGCCAGCAGCCGAACGGGGACAGGGGGCTCGGCACCCCTCCACTTT

J gene: TRBJ1-1
V gene: TRBV7-3
D gene: TRBD1
clone size: NA
CDR3 protein: CASSPTGGITEAFF
CDR3 DNA: TGTGCCAGCAGCCCGACAGGGGGGATCACTGAAGCTTTCTTT

J gene: TRBJ2-2
V gene: TRBV7-3
D gene: NA
clone size: NA
CDR3 protein: CASSSDSNTGELFF
CDR3 DNA: TGTGCCAGCAGTTCGGACAGTAACACCGGGGAGCTGTTTTTT

J gene: TRBJ2-5
V gene: TRBV19
D gene: NA
clone size: NA
CDR3 protein: CASSMQGETQYF
CDR3 DNA: TGTGCCAGTAGTATGCAGGGGGAGACCCAGTACTTC

J gene: TRBJ1-3
V gene: TRBV9
D gene: NA
clone size: NA
CDR3 protein: CASSVEGTPSNTIYF
CDR3 DNA: TGTGCCAGCAGCGTCGAGGGGACTCCATCCAACACCATATATTTT

J gene: TRBJ1-2
V gene: TRBV6-2/TRBV6-3
D gene: TRBD1
clone size: NA
CDR3 protein: CASSMRQGDYGYTF
CDR3 DNA: TGTGCCAGCAGCATGAGACAGGGAGACTATGGCTACACCTTC

J gene: TRBJ1-1
V gene: TRBV19
D gene: NA
clone size: NA
CDR3 protein: CASSTSVNTEAFF
CDR3 DNA: TGTGCCAGTAGTACGTCTGTGAACACTGAAGCTTTCTTT

J gene: TRBJ2-5
V gene: TRBV20-1
D gene: NA
clone size: NA
CDR3 protein: CSAAVETQYF
CDR3 DNA: TGCAGTGCTGCGGTCGAGACCCAGTACTTC

J gene: TRBJ2-5
V gene: TRBV7-8
D gene: NA
clone size: NA
CDR3 protein: CASSSMPGTPQETQYF
CDR3 DNA: TGTGCCAGCAGCTCTATGCCCGGGACTCCCCAAGAGACCCAGTACTTC

J gene: TRBJ1-4
V gene: TRBV19
D gene: NA
clone size: NA
CDR3 protein: CASSPEAGREKLFF
CDR3 DNA: TGTGCCAGTAGCCCCGAAGCGGGACGAGAAAAACTGTTTTTT

J gene: TRBJ2-7
V gene: TRBV2
D gene: NA
clone size: NA
CDR3 protein: CASSRGRGLEQYF
CDR3 DNA: TGTGCCAGCAGCCGTGGAAGGGGTCTCGAGCAGTACTTC